This TCR beta chain was found in a study of T-cell memory formation after mild COVID-19. This clonotype showed up just a few times. The antigen is not known. The authors produced TCR alpha and TCR beta cDNA libraries with sample barcodes and UMIs by 5'RACE using constant-segment primers. Via MiXCR, TCRdb re-called the 5' RACE reads, giving one row per CDR3 protein. This table holds about 400,000 distinct CDR3 sequences, around 24% found once. Study-level findings and limits: Among contracting clones, CD4+ were mainly CM/EM and CD8+ enriched in EMRA. A balance of CD4 and CD8 characterized clones contracting day 15 to 85, whereas later expanders leaned CD4+. Confirmation of SARS-CoV-2 specificity was lacking for second-wave clones peaking day 37.

V was shortened by 3 bases and J by 2 bases, with 19 bases between the two germline ends. The CDR3 runs to 17 residues. Per the germline V gene, CDR1 is LGHDT and CDR2 is YNNKEL (reference sequence). The sequenced sample consisted of PBMCs or a T cell subset sorted from them (not recorded which). This chain links TRBV3-1 with TRBJ1-1; possibly TRBD1 for D (5 bases). The clonotype originates from an adult woman who had mild COVID-19 (a few samples of this study predate the infection). Cell type and time point are not known. For the CDR3, the DNA is TGTGCCAGCAGCCACCAAGATACGAGGACACCAAACACTGAAGCTTTCTTT. Protein sequence: CASSHQDTRTPNTEAFF.